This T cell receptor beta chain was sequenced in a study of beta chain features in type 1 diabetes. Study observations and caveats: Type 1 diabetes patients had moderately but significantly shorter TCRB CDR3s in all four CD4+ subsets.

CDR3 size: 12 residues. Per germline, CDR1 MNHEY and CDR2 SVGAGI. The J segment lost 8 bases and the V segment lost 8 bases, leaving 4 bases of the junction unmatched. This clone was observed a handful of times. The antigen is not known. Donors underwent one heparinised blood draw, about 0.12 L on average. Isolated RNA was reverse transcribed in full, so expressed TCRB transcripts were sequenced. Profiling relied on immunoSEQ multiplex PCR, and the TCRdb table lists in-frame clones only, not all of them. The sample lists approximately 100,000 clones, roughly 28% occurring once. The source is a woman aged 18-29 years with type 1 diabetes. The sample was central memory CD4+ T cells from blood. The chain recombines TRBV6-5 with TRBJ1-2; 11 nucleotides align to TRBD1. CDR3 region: CASADRGHGYTF. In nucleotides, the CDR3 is TGTGCCAGCGCGGACAGGGGGCACGGCTACACCTTC.